What follows are 23 T cell receptor beta chains derived from one specimen sequenced in a study of T-cell memory formation after mild COVID-19. TCRdb independently ran MiXCR on the 5' RACE reads; one entry per CDR3 protein. Of roughly 150,000 distinct CDR3 sequences listed, approximately 14% are singletons. The sequencing sample was made of PBMCs or a T cell subset sorted from them (not recorded which). The receptors were sampled from an adult woman who had mild COVID-19 (a few samples of this study predate the infection). Cell type and time point are not known.

The chain has TRBV20-1 and TRBJ2-7, with unresolved D. Between the trimmed V and J ends, which lost 1 base and 3 bases, there was a span of 13 bases. This CDR3 is built from 14 residues. Per the germline V gene, CDR1 is DFQATT and CDR2 is SNEGSKA (reference sequence). The CDR3 region is CSARAWTSNYEQYF. Here the CDR3 DNA reads TGCAGTGCTAGAGCCTGGACCAGCAACTACGAGCAGTACTTC.

The table lists this clonotype with many counts. The chain couples TRBV27 to TRBJ2-1; unclear D gene. The V gene's germline CDR1 is MNHEY and CDR2 SMNVEV (reference sequence). CDR3 length: 14 amino acids. V lost 6 bases, J lost 5 bases, and 14 bases lay in between. The CDR3 DNA reads as TGTGCCAGCAGCGCCTACTCCGCTGACAATGAGCAGTTCTTC. Protein product: CASSAYSADNEQFF.

This clonotype was found a few times. The chain recombines TRBV19 with TRBJ2-7; TRBD1 agrees at 9 bases. The CDR3 has 14 amino acids. CDR1 and CDR2 from the germline V gene are LNHDA and SQIVND (reference sequence). V dropped 7 bases and J dropped 3; count of bases not matched to a gene: 7. The DNA for the CDR3 is TGTGCCAGTATGGGGACAGGGACGAACTACGAGCAGTACTTC. This translates into CASMGTGTNYEQYF.

This clonotype was picked up a small number of times. The V call is TRBV30, the J call TRBJ2-7; D is perhaps TRBD1 (5 bases). Germline V gene sequence: CDR1 GTSNPN, CDR2 SVGIG (reference sequence). Trimming shortened V by 3 bases and J by 4 bases, and 13 bases separated the two germline ends. The CDR3 consists of 13 residues. CDR3 coding DNA: TGTGCCTGGAGGGCTGTGGGGCATTACGAGCAGTACTTC. It codes for CAWRAVGHYEQYF.

A few counts support this clonotype. The J gene is TRBJ2-5, the V gene TRBV7-9; D gene unclear. Germline CDR1 and CDR2: SEHNR and FQNEAQ (reference sequence). There are 13 residues in the CDR3. Trimming stripped 8 bases from V and 3 bases from J, with 13 bases between. CDR3 DNA: TGTGCCAGCTCTATTAGTGGGAAAGAGACCCAGTACTTC. Protein: CASSISGKETQYF.

A word on this clonotype: One base away lies a much larger clone, so this may be a sequencing read error. The chain combines TRBV5-1 with TRBJ2-1; a weak D match, TRBD2 (6 bases). The germline V gene encodes CDR1 SGHRS and CDR2 YFSETQ. V was cut by 4 bases and J by 8 bases, with 13 bases left in between. The CDR3 length is 13 residues. The CDR3 DNA reads as TGCGCCAGCAGCCTAGGGACTTTGGATGAGCAGTTCTTC. It codes for CASSLGTLDEQFF.

The chain combines TRBV19 with TRBJ1-5, with no clear D. The V gene lost 11 bases and the J gene lost 1 base, with 3 bases spanning the gap. The CDR3 extends over 10 amino acids. CDR1 and CDR2 (germline): LNHDA, SQIVND (reference sequence). CDR3 loop: CAVSNQPQHF. The CDR3 region has the DNA TGTGCCGTGAGCAATCAGCCCCAGCATTTT.

This clonotype has a count of ten or more. This rearrangement joins TRBV5-5 to TRBJ1-1; TRBD1 matches at 8 bases. The CDR3 extends over 15 amino acids. Germline-derived CDR1 and CDR2 are SGHKS and YYEKEE (reference sequence). J was trimmed by 2 bases and V by 7 bases; bases with no gene match: 10. The CDR3 loop reads CASQSRGQANTEAFF. The DNA of the CDR3 is TGTGCCAGCCAATCGAGGGGACAGGCTAACACTGAAGCTTTCTTT. Drawing the rest from reference TRBV5-5 and TRBJ1-1, the complete variable domain is DAGVTQSPTHLIKTRGQQVTLRCSPISGHKSVSWYQQVLGQGPQFIFQYYEKEERGRGNFPDRFSARQFPNYSSELNVNALLLGDSALYLCASQSRGQANTEAFFGQGTRLTVV.

The chain joins TRBV12-3 or TRBV12-4 to TRBJ2-1; D is possibly TRBD2 (6 bases). Trimming took off 8 bases at V and 0 bases at J, with 14 bases between the two ends. The CDR3 has 15 residues. The CDR3 here is CASGGLPSSYNEQFF. CDR3 in DNA: TGTGCCAGCGGGGGACTCCCGAGCTCCTACAATGAGCAGTTCTTC.

This clonotype was detected a few times. The chain combines TRBV5-1 with TRBJ1-1, with D tentatively TRBD1 (6 bases). In germline, CDR1 is SGHRS, CDR2 YFSETQ. The CDR3 spans 14 residues. The ends were cut back, 7 bases at V and 5 bases at J, with 18 bases in the middle. CDR3 sequence: CASLRGRGDTEAFF. Written as DNA, the CDR3 is TGCGCCAGCCTCCGGGGGCGCGGAGATACTGAAGCTTTCTTT.

The CDR3 DNA follows: TGCGCCAGCAGCGATCCCAATTTCTGGGACACCGGGGAGCTGTTTTTT. Translated, it gives CASSDPNFWDTGELFF. The V call is TRBV5-1, the J call TRBJ2-2; no clear D gene. Germline CDR1 and CDR2: SGHRS and YFSETQ. V was pared by 4 bases and J by 3 bases, with 16 bases between. The CDR3 consists of 16 residues.

The V gene is TRBV5-6, the J gene TRBJ1-2; a possible D gene is TRBD1 (5 bases). Per the germline V gene, CDR1 is SGHDT and CDR2 is YYEEEE. V gave up 5 bases and J gave up 2 bases, with 13 bases separating them. The CDR3 is made up of 14 amino acids. The CDR3 region is CASSVGDSNYGYTF. The CDR3 nucleotides read TGTGCCAGCAGTGTCGGCGACAGCAACTATGGCTACACCTTC. The whole variable domain, remainder taken from reference TRBV5-6 and TRBJ1-2, is DAGVTQSPTHLIKTRGQQVTLRCSPKSGHDTVSWYQQALGQGPQFIFQYYEEEERQRGNFPDRFSGHQFPNYSSELNVNALLLGDSALYLCASSVGDSNYGYTFGSGTRLTVV.

This clonotype was observed many times. This sequence joins TRBV4-2 and TRBJ2-7; 7 positions match TRBD1. CDR3 length: 14 residues. V lost 3 bases to trimming and J lost 4 bases; unmatched junction nucleotides: 6. CDR1 is LGHNA, CDR2 YNFKEQ, per germline. CDR3 residues: CASSQGPTGYEQYF. The DNA for the CDR3 is TGTGCCAGCAGCCAGGGCCCGACAGGGTACGAGCAGTACTTC.

The CDR3 protein is CASIKFAGTSSYGYTF. The CDR3 DNA is TGTGCCAGCATCAAATTCGCGGGAACTTCCTCCTATGGCTACACCTTC. The chain carries TRBV2 and TRBJ1-2; D is unresolved. The CDR3 contains 16 residues. V gave up 7 bases and J gave up 4 bases, with 22 bases separating them. CDR1 and CDR2 from the germline V gene are SNHLY and FYNNEI. The complete variable domain, with remaining parts taken from reference TRBV2 and TRBJ1-2, reads EPEVTQTPSHQVTQMGQEVILRCVPISNHLYFYWYRQILGQKVEFLVSFYNNEISEKSEIFDDQFSVERPDGSNFTLKIRSTKLEDSAMYFCASIKFAGTSSYGYTFGSGTRLTVV.

The chain combines TRBV20-1 with TRBJ2-7; maybe TRBD2 (5 bases). The CDR3 sequence is 12 residues long. Germline V gene sequence: CDR1 DFQATT, CDR2 SNEGSKA (reference sequence). V lost 2 bases to trimming and J lost 6 bases, with 11 bases between them. CDR3 nucleotides: TGCAGTGCTAGAATTCACGGGGTCGAGCAGTACTTC. Translated: CSARIHGVEQYF.

This sequence joins TRBV20-1 and TRBJ2-3, with D perhaps TRBD2 (7 bases). Per germline, CDR1 DFQATT and CDR2 SNEGSKA (reference sequence). This CDR3 contains 14 residues. V was pared by 5 bases and J by 0 bases, with 12 bases between. As DNA, the CDR3 is TGCAGTGCTCCGGGGGGCTTAAGCACAGATACGCAGTATTTT. Protein product: CSAPGGLSTDTQYF.

This clonotype was seen more than once but under ten times. The chain carries TRBV6-2 or TRBV6-3 and TRBJ2-7, with 7 bases aligning to TRBD1. Germline CDR1 and CDR2: MNHEY and SVGEGT. Trimming cost V 1 base and J 3 bases; bases outside gene matches: 3. The CDR3 covers 14 residues. CDR3 loop: CASSYFDRDYEQYF. The CDR3 nucleotides are TGTGCCAGCAGTTACTTCGACAGGGACTACGAGCAGTACTTC.

The CDR3 DNA reads as TGTGCCAGCAGCTTAGTCCGGGACGCTTACAATGAGCAGTTCTTC. Its translation is CASSLVRDAYNEQFF. The chain has TRBV7-6 and TRBJ2-1, with D perhaps matching TRBD1 or TRBD2 (5 bases each). The CDR3 totals 15 residues. Germline lookup yields CDR1 SGHVS and CDR2 FNYEAQ. Deletions cut 1 base from V and 4 bases from J, with 11 bases between.

This clonotype was observed a handful of times. The CDR3 loop reads CATSRLGEETQYF. CDR3 bases: TGTGCCACCAGCAGGTTAGGGGAAGAGACCCAGTACTTC. The chain uses TRBV15 and TRBJ2-5; possibly TRBD1 for D (5 bases). This CDR3 contains 13 residues. Trimming removed 3 bases at V and 3 bases at J, with 8 bases between. Germline lookup yields CDR1 LNHNV and CDR2 YYDKDF (reference sequence).

This clonotype has only a few counts. V is TRBV7-9 and J is TRBJ1-4; D unclear. The germline V gene has CDR1 SEHNR and CDR2 FQNEAQ (reference sequence). The CDR3 totals 12 residues. The ends were cut back, 9 bases at V and 2 bases at J, with 7 bases in the middle. The CDR3 is CASGGTNEKLFF. The CDR3 DNA is TGTGCCAGTGGAGGGACTAATGAAAAACTGTTTTTT. The full variable domain, with the rest looked up from reference TRBV7-9 and TRBJ1-4, is DTGVSQNPRHKITKRGQNVTFRCDPISEHNRLYWYRQTLGQGPEFLTYFQNEAQLEKSRLLSDRFSAERPKGSFSTLEIQRTEQGDSAMYLCASGGTNEKLFFGSGTQLSVL.

This clonotype turned up a few times. The gene calls are TRBV9 and TRBJ1-2; 8 positions match TRBD1. V lost 6 bases, J lost 2 bases, and 6 bases stayed unmatched. From germline, CDR1 is SGDLS and CDR2 YYNGEE. The CDR3 spans 14 residues. The CDR3 is CASTGGSANYGYTF. The CDR3 DNA reads TGTGCCAGCACAGGGGGCTCTGCGAACTATGGCTACACCTTC.

This clonotype was found many times. The DNA for the CDR3 is TGTGCCAGCTCACCCCTGACAGGGGGTGCTGAAAAACTGTTTTTT. It yields the protein CASSPLTGGAEKLFF. The rearrangement uses TRBV18 and TRBJ1-4; 9 bases map to TRBD1. The V gene end was trimmed by 3 bases and the J gene end by 7 bases; junction bases not matched to a gene: 6. The length of the CDR3 is 15 residues. Germline CDR1 and CDR2: KGHSH and LQKENI.

There are a few counts of this clonotype. The gene calls are TRBV11-2 and TRBJ1-1; TRBD1 aligns across 7 bases. V dropped 4 bases and J dropped 3; count of bases not matched to a gene: 8. This CDR3 spans 15 amino acids. Germline assignment: CDR1 SGHAT and CDR2 FQNNGV. The CDR3 region has the DNA TGTGCCAGCAGCTCCACCACAGGGGTTCACACTGAAGCTTTCTTT. Its translation: CASSSTTGVHTEAFF.